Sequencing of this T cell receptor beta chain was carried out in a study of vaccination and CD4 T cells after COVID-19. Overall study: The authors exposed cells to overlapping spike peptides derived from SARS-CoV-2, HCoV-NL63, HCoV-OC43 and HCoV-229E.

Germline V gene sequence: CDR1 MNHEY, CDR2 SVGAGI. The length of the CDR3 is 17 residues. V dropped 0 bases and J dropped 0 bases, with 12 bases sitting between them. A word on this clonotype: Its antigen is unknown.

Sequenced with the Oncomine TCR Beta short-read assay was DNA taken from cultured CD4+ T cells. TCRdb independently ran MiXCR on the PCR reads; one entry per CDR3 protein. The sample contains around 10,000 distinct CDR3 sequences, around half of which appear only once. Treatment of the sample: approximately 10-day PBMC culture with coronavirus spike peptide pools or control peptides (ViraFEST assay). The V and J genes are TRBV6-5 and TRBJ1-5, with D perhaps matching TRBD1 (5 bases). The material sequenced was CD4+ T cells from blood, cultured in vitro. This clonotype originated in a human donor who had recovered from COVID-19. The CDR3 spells CASSYSKAGHSNQPQHF. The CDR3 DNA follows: TGTGCCAGCAGTTACTCGAAGGCAGGGCATAGCAATCAGCCCCAGCATTTT.